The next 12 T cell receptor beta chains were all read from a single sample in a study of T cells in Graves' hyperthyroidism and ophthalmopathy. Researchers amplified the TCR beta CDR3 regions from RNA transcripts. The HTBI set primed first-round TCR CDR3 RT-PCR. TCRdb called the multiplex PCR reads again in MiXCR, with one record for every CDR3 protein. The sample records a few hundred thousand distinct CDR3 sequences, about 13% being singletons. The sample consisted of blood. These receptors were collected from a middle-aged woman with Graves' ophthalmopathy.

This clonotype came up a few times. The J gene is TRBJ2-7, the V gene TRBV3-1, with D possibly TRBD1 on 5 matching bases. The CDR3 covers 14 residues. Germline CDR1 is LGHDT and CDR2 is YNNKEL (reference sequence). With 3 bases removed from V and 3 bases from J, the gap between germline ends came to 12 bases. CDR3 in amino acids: CASSHRTPHYEQYF. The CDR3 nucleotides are TGTGCCAGCAGCCATCGGACACCACACTACGAGCAGTACTTC.

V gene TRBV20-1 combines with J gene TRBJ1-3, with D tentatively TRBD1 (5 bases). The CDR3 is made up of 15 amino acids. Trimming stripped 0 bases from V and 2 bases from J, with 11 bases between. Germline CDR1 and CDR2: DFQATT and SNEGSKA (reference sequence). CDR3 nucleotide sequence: TGCAGTGCTAGAGATCTCAGGGAACCTGGAAACACCATATATTTT. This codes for CSARDLREPGNTIYF.

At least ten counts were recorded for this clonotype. The CDR3 region has the DNA TGTGCCAGCAGGTCACCGGCTAGCGGACAAGAGACCCAGTACTTC. Encoded protein: CASRSPASGQETQYF. The chain joins TRBV7-9 to TRBJ2-5; 7 nucleotides line up with TRBD2. Trimming removed 6 bases from V and 2 bases from J; junction bases left unmatched: 9. The CDR3 consists of 15 residues. The germline V gene has CDR1 SEHNR and CDR2 FQNEAQ (reference sequence).

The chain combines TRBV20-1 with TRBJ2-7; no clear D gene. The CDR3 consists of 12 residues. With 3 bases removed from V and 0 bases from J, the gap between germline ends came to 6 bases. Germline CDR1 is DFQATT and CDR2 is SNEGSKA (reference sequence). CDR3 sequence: CSASDSSYEQYF. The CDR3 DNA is TGCAGTGCTAGTGATAGCTCCTACGAGCAGTACTTC.

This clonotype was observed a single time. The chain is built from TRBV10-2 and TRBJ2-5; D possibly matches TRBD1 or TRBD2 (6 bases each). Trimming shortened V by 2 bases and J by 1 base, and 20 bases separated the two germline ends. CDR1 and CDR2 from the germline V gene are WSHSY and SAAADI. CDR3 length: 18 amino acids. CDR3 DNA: TGCGCCAGCAGTGAGATATTGGGACGGGGGCTAAGCCAAGAGACCCAGTACTTC. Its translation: CASSEILGRGLSQETQYF.

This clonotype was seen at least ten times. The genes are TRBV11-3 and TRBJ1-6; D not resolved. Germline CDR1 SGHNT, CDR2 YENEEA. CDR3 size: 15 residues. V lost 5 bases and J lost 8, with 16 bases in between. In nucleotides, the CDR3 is TGTGCCAGCAGCCGCAGCGAAGTATATGATTCACCCCTCCACTTT. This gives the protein CASSRSEVYDSPLHF.

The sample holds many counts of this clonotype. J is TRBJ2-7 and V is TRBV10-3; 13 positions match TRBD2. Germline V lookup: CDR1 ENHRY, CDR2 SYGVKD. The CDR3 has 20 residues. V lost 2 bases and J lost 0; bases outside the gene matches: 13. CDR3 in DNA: TGTGCCATCAGTGAGCCAGGACTAGCGGGGGTGCGGGTGAGCTCCTACGAGCAGTACTTC. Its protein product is CAISEPGLAGVRVSSYEQYF.

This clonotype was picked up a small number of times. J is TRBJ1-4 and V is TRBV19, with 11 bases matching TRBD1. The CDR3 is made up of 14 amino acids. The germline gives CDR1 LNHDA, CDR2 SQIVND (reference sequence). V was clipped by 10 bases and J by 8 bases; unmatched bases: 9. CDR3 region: CATDPGTGGEKLFF. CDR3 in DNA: TGTGCCACCGATCCCGGGACAGGGGGGGAAAAACTGTTTTTT.

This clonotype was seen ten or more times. The chain's CDR3 is CASTPTGTVKYNEQFF. CDR3 bases: TGTGCCAGCACTCCAACCGGGACAGTGAAATACAATGAGCAGTTCTTC. The V call is TRBV28, the J call TRBJ2-1; 7 bases fit TRBD1. V was clipped by 7 bases and J by 4 bases; unmatched bases: 13. CDR1 MDHEN and CDR2 SYDVKM come from the germline V gene. This CDR3 has 16 amino acids.

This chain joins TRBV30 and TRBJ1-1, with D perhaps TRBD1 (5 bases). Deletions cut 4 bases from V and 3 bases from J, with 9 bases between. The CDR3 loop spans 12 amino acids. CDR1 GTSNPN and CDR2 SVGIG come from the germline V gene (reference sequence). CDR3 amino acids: CAWTGPHTEAFF. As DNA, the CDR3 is TGTGCCTGGACAGGGCCCCACACTGAAGCTTTCTTT. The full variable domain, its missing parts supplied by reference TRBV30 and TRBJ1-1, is SQTIHQWPATLVQPVGSPLSLECTVEGTSNPNLYWYRQAAGRGLQLLFYSVGIGQISSEVPQNLSASRPQDRQFILSSKKLLLSDSGFYLCAWTGPHTEAFFGQGTRLTVV.

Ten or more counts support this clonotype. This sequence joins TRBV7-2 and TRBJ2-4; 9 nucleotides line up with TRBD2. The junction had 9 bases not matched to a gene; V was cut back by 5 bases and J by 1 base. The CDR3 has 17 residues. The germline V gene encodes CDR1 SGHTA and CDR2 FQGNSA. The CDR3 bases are TGTGCCAGCAGCCCCCCGGGACTAGCATCTGCCAAAAACATTCAGTACTTC. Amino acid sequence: CASSPPGLASAKNIQYF.

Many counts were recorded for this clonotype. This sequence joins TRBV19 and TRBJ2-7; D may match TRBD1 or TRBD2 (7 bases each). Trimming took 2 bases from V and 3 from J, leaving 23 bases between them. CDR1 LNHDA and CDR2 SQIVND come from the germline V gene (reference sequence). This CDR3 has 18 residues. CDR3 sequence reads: CASSILMSSGGQLYEQYF. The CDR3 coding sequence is TGTGCCAGTAGTATACTGATGTCCTCGGGGGGACAGCTCTACGAGCAGTACTTC.